Following are 15 T cell receptor beta chains from one sample sequenced in a study of blood T cell repertoires in COVID-19. Only in-frame clones appear in the TCRdb table, and some are missing; sequencing was by immunoSEQ multiplex PCR. The table includes under 500,000 clones, 80% to 90% detected once. The sequencing input was PBMCs or T cells enriched from blood (not recorded which). The source is a man aged 25 to 40 who had recovered from COVID-19.

The gene calls are TRBV18 and TRBJ1-5; TRBD1 matches at 8 bases. The germline V gene has CDR1 KGHSH and CDR2 LQKENI. V lost 0 bases and J lost 8; bases outside the gene matches: 3. CDR3 length: 14 residues. For the CDR3, the DNA is TGTGCCAGCTCACCACCGGGGGGACAGGAGCCCCAGCATTTT. This translates into CASSPPGGQEPQHF. Together with reference TRBV18 and TRBJ1-5, the CDR3 gives the full variable domain: NAGVMQNPRHLVRRRGQEARLRCSPMKGHSHVYWYRQLPEEGLKFMVYLQKENIIDESGMPKERFSAEFPKEGPSILRIQQVVRGDSAAYFCASSPPGGQEPQHFGDGTRLSIL.

The rearrangement uses TRBV5-6 and TRBJ1-5; TRBD1 aligns across 8 bases. This CDR3 is 14 amino acids long. The V and J ends lost 6 bases and 7 bases, in that order; junction bases with no gene match: 9. Germline V gene data show CDR1 as SGHDT and CDR2 as YYEEEE. CDR3 in amino acids: CASTYRGLRQPQHF. The CDR3 nucleotides are TGTGCCAGCACATACAGGGGGTTACGGCAGCCCCAGCATTTT.

The chain links TRBV19 to TRBJ2-5, with 9 bases that match TRBD1. CDR3 length equals 15 residues. V was clipped by 5 bases and J by 5 bases; unmatched bases: 9. Germline values: CDR1 LNHDA, CDR2 SQIVND (reference sequence). CDR3 in DNA: TGTGCCAGTAGTTGGGGTACAGGGGGCACTGAGACCCAGTACTTC. It encodes CASSWGTGGTETQYF.

The chain recombines TRBV5-1 with TRBJ2-3, with 8 bases lining up with TRBD2. Trimming took 6 bases from V and 0 from J; bases not matched to a gene: 12. The germline CDR1 and CDR2 sequences are SGHRS and YFSETQ. The length of the CDR3 is 17 residues. CDR3 sequence reads: CASTTGGGSGSTDTQYF. The CDR3 DNA reads TGCGCCAGCACCACCGGGGGGGGTAGCGGCAGCACAGATACGCAGTATTTT.

The chain couples TRBV18 to TRBJ2-1; 8 bases line up with TRBD2. The ends lost 4 bases at V and 9 bases at J; junction bases unmatched: 8. CDR1 and CDR2 (germline): KGHSH, LQKENI. The CDR3 is 14 residues long. In DNA form, the CDR3 reads TGTGCCAGCTCACGGGAGGGACTAGAGGTTGAGCAGTTCTTC. This codes for CASSREGLEVEQFF.

The chain joins TRBV7-8 to TRBJ2-2; D unresolved. CDR3 length: 16 amino acids. CDR1 is SGHVS and CDR2 is FQNEAQ in the germline V gene. Trimming took 1 base from V and 1 from J, leaving 10 bases between them. The CDR3 DNA is TGTGCCAGCAGCTTAGTCCGGAGCGTGAACACCGGGGAGCTGTTTTTT. This codes for CASSLVRSVNTGELFF.

V gene TRBV28 combines with J gene TRBJ1-2; no definite D call. V was pared by 7 bases and J by 4 bases, with 16 bases between. Germline V lookup: CDR1 MDHEN, CDR2 SYDVKM. The CDR3 totals 14 residues. The CDR3 sequence: CASNNRRVPYGYTF. The CDR3 nucleotides read TGTGCCAGCAATAATAGGAGAGTTCCCTATGGCTACACCTTC.

This clone appeared once. The genes are TRBV28 and TRBJ2-5; TRBD2 might be the D (5 bases). The germline gives CDR1 MDHEN, CDR2 SYDVKM. V gave up 4 bases and J gave up 5 bases, with 11 bases separating them. The CDR3 covers 13 residues. The CDR3 nucleotides read TGTGCCAGCAGTTCTGGGAGAATGGAGACCCAGTACTTC. This sequence encodes CASSSGRMETQYF.

The genes are TRBV19 and TRBJ2-2, with a tentative D call TRBD2 (6 bases). V dropped 5 bases and J dropped 6 bases, with 10 bases sitting between them. Germline CDR1 reads LNHDA; CDR2 reads SQIVND (reference sequence). The CDR3 extends over 13 amino acids. The DNA for the CDR3 is TGTGCCAGTAGTGTACGGGGGTCCGGGGAGCTGTTTTTT. Amino acids: CASSVRGSGELFF. Full variable domain (remainder filled in from reference TRBV19 and TRBJ2-2): DGGITQSPKYLFRKEGQNVTLSCEQNLNHDAMYWYRQDPGQGLRLIYYSQIVNDFQKGDIAEGYSVSREKKESFPLTVTSAQKNPTAFYLCASSVRGSGELFFGEGSRLTVL.

The chain employs TRBV29-1 and TRBJ2-7; D is undetermined. This CDR3 region has 13 residues. V shed 3 bases and J shed 0 bases, with 9 bases lying between them. CDR1 and CDR2 from the germline V gene are SQVTM and ANQGSEA. CDR3 sequence reads: CSVDAPNSYEQYF. CDR3 DNA sequence: TGCAGCGTTGATGCGCCTAACTCCTACGAGCAGTACTTC.

The rearrangement uses TRBV10-3 and TRBJ1-2, with D maybe TRBD1 (5 bases). V dropped 8 bases and J dropped 7 bases, with 20 bases sitting between them. Germline V gene sequence: CDR1 ENHRY, CDR2 SYGVKD. This CDR3 comprises 14 residues. The CDR3: CAIRSSAGSGGYTF. DNA for the CDR3: TGTGCCATCCGCTCATCGGCAGGGTCGGGTGGCTACACCTTC.

The CDR3 nucleotides read TGCAGCGTTTCGACAGAGAAAACCTATGGCTACACCTTC. Residues: CSVSTEKTYGYTF. This sequence joins TRBV29-1 and TRBJ1-2; maybe TRBD1 (5 bases). V lost 5 bases, J lost 4 bases, and 14 bases lay in between. Germline V gives CDR1 SQVTM, CDR2 ANQGSEA. The CDR3 is 13 amino acids.

The gene calls are TRBV3-1 (or the pseudogene TRBV3-2) and TRBJ2-1, with D perhaps TRBD2 (5 bases). This CDR3 has 14 residues. Germline loops: CDR1 LGHDT, CDR2 YNNKEL (reference sequence). Trimming removed 5 bases from V and 1 base from J, with 9 bases in between. The CDR3 sequence: CASSKTSSYNEQFF. CDR3 coding DNA: TGTGCCAGCAGCAAAACTAGTTCCTACAATGAGCAGTTCTTC.

This sequence joins TRBV6-1 and TRBJ1-2, with no clear D. Looked up from germline, CDR1 is MNHNS and CDR2 is SASEGT. V lost 2 bases to trimming and J lost 8 bases, with 21 bases between them. This CDR3 has 16 amino acids. Written as DNA, the CDR3 is TGTGCCAGCAGTGAAACGGGATCACCCCCAACCGCCGGCTACACCTTC. Protein product: CASSETGSPPTAGYTF.

The J gene is TRBJ2-1, the V gene TRBV7-8, with TRBD2 matching 7 bases. The CDR3 runs to 18 residues. V trimming: 1 base; J trimming: 1 base; junction bases outside the gene matches: 10. Germline CDR1 reads SGHVS; CDR2 reads FQNEAQ. This chain's CDR3 is CASSLVFLREMSYNEQFF. CDR3 in DNA: TGTGCCAGCAGCTTAGTTTTTTTGCGGGAGATGTCCTACAATGAGCAGTTCTTC.